The 24 T cell receptor beta chains presented below share a single source sample, sequenced in a study of identical twins. Via MiXCR, TCRdb re-called the 5' RACE reads, giving one row per CDR3 protein. The sample includes 1.5 million to 2 million distinct CDR3 sequences, under 35% of them seen just once. Sequenced input: cord blood. The receptors stem from a newborn girl in good health.

The sample holds a few counts of this clonotype. The rearrangement joins TRBV25-1 to TRBJ1-1; D is undetermined. The CDR3 contains 13 residues. Germline CDR1 MGHDK, CDR2 SYGVNS. The germline V and J ends were trimmed by 1 base and 11 bases, with 14 bases remaining between them. DNA of the CDR3: TGTGCCAGCAGTGAATTATTAGGGCAGGAGGCTTTCTTT. Protein product: CASSELLGQEAFF.

Details on this clonotype: Likely a read error: the CDR3 ends without its conserved phenylalanine or tryptophan. CDR3 DNA sequence: TGTGCCAGCAGGGGGACTAGCAACAATGAGCAGTTCTAC. This gives the protein CASRGTSNNEQFY. The chain has TRBV27 and TRBJ2-1; 9 nucleotides match TRBD2. Germline lookup yields CDR1 MNHEY and CDR2 SMNVEV (reference sequence). CDR3 length: 13 residues. The junction had 2 bases not matched to a gene; V was cut back by 6 bases and J by 5 bases.

The chain carries TRBV29-1 and TRBJ2-3; TRBD1 agrees at 10 bases. This CDR3 region has 15 residues. The trim removed 6 bases at V and 1 base at J, leaving 7 bases unmatched. Germline CDR1 reads SQVTM; CDR2 reads ANQGSEA. For the CDR3, the DNA is TGCAGCGTCCGGGGACAGGGGTGGGGCACAGATACGCAGTATTTT. Its translation: CSVRGQGWGTDTQYF.

The V and J genes are TRBV6-6 and TRBJ1-2; 9 positions match TRBD1. V shed 4 bases, J shed 4 bases, and the junction held 13 bases outside the gene matches. This CDR3 comprises 17 residues. Germline-derived CDR1 and CDR2 are MNHNY and SVGAGI (reference sequence). Here the CDR3 reads CASSFYRDRVRVYGYTF. In DNA form, the CDR3 reads TGTGCCAGCAGTTTCTACCGGGACAGGGTTAGGGTCTATGGCTACACCTTC.

This clonotype was seen a few times. This rearrangement joins TRBV4-1 to TRBJ1-4; TRBD1 matches at 8 bases. The CDR3 runs 16 residues. Germline CDR1 reads MGHRA; CDR2 reads YSYEKL. The V gene end was trimmed by 3 bases and the J gene end by 5 bases; junction bases not matched to a gene: 8. The CDR3 loop is CASSQGRTGLNEKLFF. The DNA for the CDR3 is TGCGCCAGCAGCCAGGGGAGGACAGGGTTGAATGAAAAACTGTTTTTT.

This clonotype was seen repeatedly, ten times or more. The chain couples TRBV12-3 or TRBV12-4 to TRBJ2-5, with 7 bases aligning to TRBD1. Trimming cost V 5 bases and J 1 base; bases outside gene matches: 4. CDR3 size: 14 residues. For the CDR3, the DNA is TGTGCCAGCAGTCTACAGGGGATCCAAGAGACCCAGTACTTC. Protein product: CASSLQGIQETQYF.

This clonotype has just a few counts. This chain uses TRBV12-3 or TRBV12-4 with TRBJ2-3, with D maybe TRBD2 (5 bases). Trimming took off 1 base at V and 8 bases at J, with 10 bases between the two ends. The CDR3 loop spans 13 amino acids. The CDR3 region has the DNA TGTGCCAGCAGTTTAGGGACTCACGGTACGCAGTATTTT. This gives the protein CASSLGTHGTQYF.

This chain links TRBV24-1 with TRBJ2-1, with D possibly TRBD2 on 6 matching bases. Germline V gives CDR1 KGHDR, CDR2 SFDVKD. The CDR3 contains 14 residues. The ends were cut back, 4 bases at V and 6 bases at J, with 12 bases in the middle. The CDR3 DNA reads TGTGCCACCAGTGAGGGTCTAGCGAGCAATGAGCAGTTCTTC. Translated: CATSEGLASNEQFF.

The chain combines TRBV28 with TRBJ2-3, with D unresolved. Trimming left V 9 bases short and J 4 bases short, with 14 bases between. Germline values: CDR1 MDHEN, CDR2 SYDVKM. The CDR3 has 13 amino acids. CDR3 sequence (DNA): TGTGCCAGTGGCTCTGGGCGCCCAGATACGCAGTATTTT. It is translated as CASGSGRPDTQYF.

The chain joins TRBV4-1 to TRBJ2-7, with D tentatively TRBD1 or TRBD2 (5 bases each). Germline CDR1 MGHRA, CDR2 YSYEKL. CDR3 length: 15 amino acids. Trimming removed 0 bases at V and 0 bases at J, with 9 bases between. The CDR3 DNA reads as TGCGCCAGCAGCCAAGATGAGGGGACCTCCTACGAGCAGTACTTC. Translated, it gives CASSQDEGTSYEQYF.

The chain uses TRBV15 and TRBJ2-3; maybe TRBD2 (5 bases). This CDR3 region has 15 residues. The germline CDR1 and CDR2 sequences are LNHNV and YYDKDF (reference sequence). Trimming took 0 bases from V and 0 from J, leaving 7 bases between them. The CDR3 sequence: CATSRERVSTDTQYF. The DNA of the CDR3 is TGTGCCACCAGCAGAGAGAGGGTGAGCACAGATACGCAGTATTTT.

The chain uses TRBV28 and TRBJ2-4, with D possibly being TRBD1 (5 bases). The J call is doubtful: the DNA matches TRBJ2-7 better. Germline CDR1 is MDHEN and CDR2 is SYDVKM. The CDR3 is 12 amino acids. The CDR3 coding sequence is TGTGCCAGCAGCCCCTGGCAGGGCGAGCAGTACTTC. The encoded protein is CASSPWQGEQYF.

This clonotype was seen a few times. The chain carries TRBV20-1 and TRBJ1-1; D is undetermined. Germline V gives CDR1 DFQATT, CDR2 SNEGSKA (reference sequence). This CDR3 spans 11 amino acids. Trimming stripped 7 bases from V and 0 bases from J, with 6 bases between. In nucleotides, the CDR3 is TGCAGTGGCGGACTGAACACTGAAGCTTTCTTT. Protein sequence: CSGGLNTEAFF.

The gene calls are TRBV11-2 and TRBJ2-5, with 14 positions matching TRBD2. TRBJ2-7 matches the DNA end more closely, so the J call is doubtful. From germline, CDR1 is SGHAT and CDR2 FQNNGV. This CDR3 comprises 16 residues. The CDR3 here is CASSLAGTSGGYEQYF. In DNA, the CDR3 is TGTGCCAGCAGCTTAGCCGGGACTAGCGGGGGTTACGAGCAGTACTTC.

In DNA, the CDR3 is TGTGCCAGCAGCTTAGCGGTCCCAGGGGGGCTTGAAGCTTTCTTT. It encodes CASSLAVPGGLEAFF. The gene calls are TRBV7-9 and TRBJ1-1; TRBD1 matches 7 bases. This CDR3 is built from 15 residues. The V gene end was trimmed by 0 bases and the J gene end by 7 bases; junction bases not matched to a gene: 8. In germline, CDR1 is SEHNR, CDR2 FQNEAQ (reference sequence). The variable domain in full, completed from reference TRBV7-9 and TRBJ1-1, reads DTGVSQNPRHKITKRGQNVTFRCDPISEHNRLYWYRQTLGQGPEFLTYFQNEAQLEKSRLLSDRFSAERPKGSFSTLEIQRTEQGDSAMYLCASSLAVPGGLEAFFGQGTRLTVV.

The chain is built from TRBV18 and TRBJ2-1; TRBD2 matches at 9 bases. The germline gives CDR1 KGHSH, CDR2 LQKENI. The ends lost 3 bases at V and 3 bases at J; junction bases unmatched: 6. The CDR3 contains 16 residues. The CDR3 region has the DNA TGTGCCAGCTCACCCTTTTTGACTAGCGGCTACAATGAGCAGTTCTTC. Translation gives CASSPFLTSGYNEQFF. Based on the CDR3 plus reference TRBV18 and TRBJ2-1, the full variable domain is NAGVMQNPRHLVRRRGQEARLRCSPMKGHSHVYWYRQLPEEGLKFMVYLQKENIIDESGMPKERFSAEFPKEGPSILRIQQVVRGDSAAYFCASSPFLTSGYNEQFFGPGTRLTVL.

This clonotype has a count of ten or more. The chain combines TRBV12-3 or TRBV12-4 with TRBJ1-1, with 7 bases fitting TRBD1. V trimming: 6 bases; J trimming: 1 base; junction bases outside the gene matches: 8. The CDR3 sequence is 15 residues long. The CDR3 DNA reads TGTGCCAGCAGCCGAACGGGACAGCAGAACACTGAAGCTTTCTTT. Residues: CASSRTGQQNTEAFF.

The rearrangement joins TRBV5-1 to TRBJ2-1, with D unresolved. Matching the DNA end better, TRBJ2-7 makes the J call doubtful. Germline-derived CDR1 and CDR2 are SGHRS and YFSETQ. This CDR3 is built from 14 residues. The DNA of the CDR3 is TGCGCCAGCAGCTTGGTGCCCTCTTACCCCGAGCAGTACTTC. This translates into CASSLVPSYPEQYF.

About this clonotype: It may be a read error: a sequence one base away is much more abundant. The J gene is TRBJ2-5, the V gene TRBV6-5, with a weak D call TRBD2 (5 bases). Between the trimmed V and J ends, which lost 4 bases and 7 bases, there was a span of 16 bases. The CDR3 is made up of 14 amino acids. The V gene's germline CDR1 is MNHEY and CDR2 SVGAGI. CDR3 sequence: CASSCYRGRGTQYF. The CDR3 nucleotides are TGTGCCAGCAGTTGCTATCGCGGTCGGGGGACCCAGTACTTC.

The V gene is TRBV6-6, the J gene TRBJ2-7; tentative D call: TRBD2 (6 bases). Trimming took 7 bases from V and 3 from J, leaving 10 bases between them. The CDR3 sequence is 12 residues long. Germline assignment: CDR1 MNHNY and CDR2 SVGAGI (reference sequence). DNA of the CDR3: TGTGCCAGCAAGGGGAGGAACTACGAGCAGTACTTC. Protein product: CASKGRNYEQYF.

For the CDR3, the DNA is TGCGCCAGCAGCTACGGACTAGTAACAGATACGCAGTATTTT. Translated, it gives CASSYGLVTDTQYF. This chain links TRBV5-1 with TRBJ2-3; 7 bases match TRBD2. Germline CDR1 and CDR2: SGHRS and YFSETQ. V trimming: 3 bases; J trimming: 3 bases; junction bases outside the gene matches: 4. The CDR3 runs 14 residues.

This chain uses TRBV7-9 with TRBJ2-3; D gene uncertain. V lost 5 bases and J 2 bases, leaving 20 bases between the germline ends. The CDR3 runs to 17 residues. The germline V gene has CDR1 SEHNR and CDR2 FQNEAQ (reference sequence). CDR3 DNA: TGTGCCAGCAGCCTGAATGGGTTGACCGCCATCACAGATACGCAGTATTTT. Translation: CASSLNGLTAITDTQYF.

This clonotype was counted ten times or more. V and J are TRBV7-2 and TRBJ2-7, with 7 bases that match TRBD1. Germline trimming cut 11 bases from V and 1 base from J; bases unmatched to any gene: 8. This CDR3 region has 13 residues. The germline gives CDR1 SGHTA, CDR2 FQGNSA. The CDR3 DNA sequence: TGTGCCTCAACCGGGACAGCGTCCTACGAGCAGTACTTC. Its translation is CASTGTASYEQYF.

This chain uses TRBV6-5 with TRBJ2-7; 12 nucleotides align to TRBD1. V trimming: 4 bases; J trimming: 5 bases; junction bases outside the gene matches: 6. CDR3 size: 15 residues. The germline V gene encodes CDR1 MNHEY and CDR2 SVGAGI. The CDR3 bases are TGTGCCAGCAGTTCCACCGGGACAGGGGGCAACGAGCAGTACTTC. It encodes CASSSTGTGGNEQYF.